The next 20 T cell receptor beta chains were all read from a single sample in a study of technical replicates of blood from several donors. The assay was immunoSEQ multiplex PCR, and TCRdb's table has in-frame clones only and misses some. The profile shows about 83,000 clones, around nine tenths of them singletons. The specimen was T cells isolated from PBMCs. All receptors come from a human donor in good health.

The V and J genes are TRBV28 and TRBJ2-7; D unresolved. Trimming cost V 6 bases and J 2 bases, with 17 bases left between them. Germline CDR1 MDHEN, CDR2 SYDVKM. This CDR3 has 15 residues. The CDR3 DNA is TGTGCCAGCAGGCCACCGAGCTCCGATCCCTACGAGCAGTACTTC. Translated, it gives CASRPPSSDPYEQYF. Based on the CDR3 plus reference TRBV28 and TRBJ2-7, the full variable domain is DVKVTQSSRYLVKRTGEKVFLECVQDMDHENMFWYRQDPGLGLRLIYFSYDVKMKEKGDIPEGYSVSREKKERFSLILESASTNQTSMYLCASRPPSSDPYEQYFGPGTRLTVT.

CDR3 sequence reads: CASSLSHRVESQHF. The CDR3 DNA follows: TGTGCCAGCAGCTTATCCCACAGGGTTGAGTCCCAGCATTTT. The chain recombines TRBV7-2 with TRBJ1-5; D might be TRBD1 (6 bases). The CDR3 runs 14 residues. CDR1 is SGHTA and CDR2 is FQGNSA in the germline V gene. Between the trimmed V and J ends, which lost 2 bases and 11 bases, there was a span of 16 bases.

The chain couples TRBV19 to TRBJ2-7; TRBD2 matches at 9 bases. This CDR3 comprises 14 residues. In germline, CDR1 is LNHDA, CDR2 SQIVND (reference sequence). The J segment lost 4 bases and the V segment lost 5 bases, leaving 6 bases of the junction unmatched. The CDR3 region has the DNA TGTGCCAGTAGTTTAGCGGGGGACCCTTACGAGCAGTACTTC. It encodes CASSLAGDPYEQYF.

This clone came up once. The genes are TRBV10-1 and TRBJ1-3; D is ambiguous. V gave up 0 bases and J gave up 0 bases, with 9 bases separating them. The germline V gene encodes CDR1 WNHNN and CDR2 SYGVQD (reference sequence). CDR3 size: 16 residues. CDR3 coding DNA: TGCGCCAGCAGTGAGTCTGTTCGGGGCTCTGGAAACACCATATATTTT. It translates to CASSESVRGSGNTIYF.

The rearrangement joins TRBV27 to TRBJ1-1, with 10 bases lining up with TRBD1. Germline V gene data show CDR1 as MNHEY and CDR2 as SMNVEV (reference sequence). Trimming removed 6 bases from V and 3 bases from J; junction bases left unmatched: 10. This CDR3 region has 16 residues. CDR3 protein: CASRSGTGVKDTEAFF. The CDR3 nucleotides read TGTGCCAGCAGGTCCGGGACAGGGGTTAAGGACACTGAAGCTTTCTTT.

The chain recombines TRBV6-5 with TRBJ2-7, with D possibly TRBD1 on 6 matching bases. Per germline, CDR1 MNHEY and CDR2 SVGAGI. This CDR3 spans 14 amino acids. V shed 6 bases and J shed 2 bases, with 14 bases lying between them. CDR3 loop: CASRRFQGTYEQYF. Here the CDR3 DNA reads TGTGCCAGCAGAAGGTTCCAGGGGACCTACGAGCAGTACTTC.

The chain recombines TRBV28 with TRBJ2-7, with 12 bases identical to TRBD2. The CDR3 runs to 21 residues. Germline V gene lookup returns CDR1 MDHEN and CDR2 SYDVKM. V shed 10 bases, J shed 5 bases, and the junction held 30 bases outside the gene matches. The CDR3 loop is CANTTTTSIGTSGPPGHEQYF. CDR3 coding DNA: TGTGCCAACACCACAACCACATCCATCGGGACTAGCGGGCCCCCAGGACACGAGCAGTACTTC. The whole variable domain, remainder taken from reference TRBV28 and TRBJ2-7, is DVKVTQSSRYLVKRTGEKVFLECVQDMDHENMFWYRQDPGLGLRLIYFSYDVKMKEKGDIPEGYSVSREKKERFSLILESASTNQTSMYLCANTTTTSIGTSGPPGHEQYFGPGTRLTVT.

The chain is built from TRBV19 and TRBJ1-1; 7 bases fit TRBD1. Germline CDR1 is LNHDA and CDR2 is SQIVND (reference sequence). The CDR3 covers 12 residues. The J segment lost 8 bases and the V segment lost 5 bases, leaving 5 bases of the junction unmatched. CDR3: CASSYRGLEAFF. The CDR3, as DNA: TGTGCCAGTAGTTATAGGGGGCTCGAAGCTTTCTTT.

The genes are TRBV6-1 and TRBJ2-1; D may be TRBD1 (5 bases). V lost 2 bases, J lost 5 bases, and 37 bases lay in between. The CDR3 length is 23 residues. Germline V CDR1 and CDR2: MNHNS, SASEGT. CDR3 coding DNA: TGTGCCAGCAGTGAAAGGGGATGGGGCAGTGGCAGCCTTACTACGAAGACAAACAATGAGCAGTTCTTC. This translates into CASSERGWGSGSLTTKTNNEQFF.

The rearrangement links TRBV29-1 to TRBJ2-7; no reliable D call. Germline CDR1 is SQVTM and CDR2 is ANQGSEA. V was pared by 3 bases and J by 7 bases, with 16 bases between. The length of the CDR3 is 13 residues. The CDR3 sequence is CSVDIGRFEEQYF. The CDR3 DNA reads TGCAGCGTTGATATCGGCAGGTTCGAGGAGCAGTACTTC.

The CDR3 here is CATLGQGNNEQFF. CDR3 sequence (DNA): TGTGCCACCTTGGGACAGGGAAACAATGAGCAGTTCTTC. The chain joins TRBV10-3 to TRBJ2-1, with 9 bases fitting TRBD1. The J segment lost 5 bases and the V segment lost 10 bases, leaving 6 bases of the junction unmatched. The CDR3 spans 13 residues. Germline V lookup: CDR1 ENHRY, CDR2 SYGVKD.

This sequence joins TRBV6-6 and TRBJ2-2; 11 bases agree with TRBD2. The CDR3 spans 15 residues. V was pared by 7 bases and J by 4 bases, with 5 bases of the junction left unmatched. Germline lookup yields CDR1 MNHNY and CDR2 SVGAGI (reference sequence). In DNA form, the CDR3 reads TGTGCCAGCACTCTAGCGGGGGGCCTCACCGGGGAGCTGTTTTTT. This gives the protein CASTLAGGLTGELFF.

The chain employs TRBV4-2 and TRBJ2-5, with 8 nucleotides matching TRBD2. Germline V gene lookup returns CDR1 LGHNA and CDR2 YNFKEQ. This CDR3 contains 14 residues. The J segment lost 4 bases and the V segment lost 4 bases, leaving 5 bases of the junction unmatched. The CDR3 DNA is TGTGCCAGCAGCCCAGGACTAGCCTCAGAGACCCAGTACTTC. Translation: CASSPGLASETQYF.

V is TRBV6-4 and J is TRBJ2-3, with TRBD1 as a possible D gene (5 bases). Trimming took off 5 bases at V and 0 bases at J, with 21 bases between the two ends. In germline, CDR1 is MRHNA, CDR2 SNTAGT. This CDR3 contains 18 residues. This chain's CDR3 is CASSKIFSRAVSTDTQYF. The CDR3 DNA reads TGTGCCAGCAGTAAGATATTCTCCAGGGCGGTGAGCACAGATACGCAGTATTTT.

The chain carries TRBV21-1 and TRBJ1-1. TRBV21-1 is classified as a pseudogene. The CDR3 runs to 18 residues. The CDR3: CASSKVLSVYSVGTEAFF. CDR3 DNA: TGTGCCAGCAGCAAAGTGTTGAGTGTCTACTCAGTCGGGACTGAAGCTTTCTTT.

Written as DNA, the CDR3 is TGTGCCAGCAGTGAGAGGAGCTCCTACAATGAGCAGTTCTTC. Translated, it gives CASSERSSYNEQFF. The chain uses TRBV6-1 and TRBJ2-1, with D hard to call. Trimming took off 3 bases at V and 0 bases at J, with 6 bases between the two ends. Germline V gives CDR1 MNHNS, CDR2 SASEGT. The CDR3 has 14 amino acids.

This clone showed up just once. This rearrangement joins TRBV30 to TRBJ2-3; TRBD2 agrees at 9 bases. Germline V gene sequence: CDR1 GTSNPN, CDR2 SVGIG (reference sequence). J gave up 0 bases and V 7 bases, and 5 bases lay outside the gene matches. This CDR3 has 14 residues. The CDR3 reads CALPSGGSTDTQYF. CDR3 DNA sequence: TGTGCCTTACCCAGCGGGGGGAGCACAGATACGCAGTATTTT.

The genes are TRBV5-1 and TRBJ1-1, with TRBD1 matching over 7 bases. Germline-derived CDR1 and CDR2 are SGHRS and YFSETQ. J was trimmed by 1 base and V by 0 bases; bases with no gene match: 9. The CDR3 runs 17 residues. The CDR3 loop reads CASSLGGRTGKNTEAFF. The CDR3 bases are TGCGCCAGCAGCTTGGGCGGCCGGACAGGCAAGAACACTGAAGCTTTCTTT.

The DNA of the CDR3 is TGTGCCAGCAGATTACAGGGGGCGCATGGCTACACCTTC. Its protein is CASRLQGAHGYTF. The gene calls are TRBV6-1 and TRBJ1-2; 9 positions agree with TRBD1. Germline CDR1 is MNHNS and CDR2 is SASEGT. The CDR3 consists of 13 residues. V dropped 6 bases and J dropped 6; count of bases not matched to a gene: 5.

J is TRBJ2-3 and V is TRBV4-2; 12 bases line up with TRBD2. Germline lookup yields CDR1 LGHNA and CDR2 YNFKEQ. Losses at the gene ends were 6 bases for V and 4 bases for J; bases not matched to a gene: 11. The CDR3 sequence is 17 residues long. The CDR3 DNA sequence: TGTGCCAGCAGACTAGCGGGGGGCGGTCCTTTCGCAGATACGCAGTATTTT. Its translation: CASRLAGGGPFADTQYF.